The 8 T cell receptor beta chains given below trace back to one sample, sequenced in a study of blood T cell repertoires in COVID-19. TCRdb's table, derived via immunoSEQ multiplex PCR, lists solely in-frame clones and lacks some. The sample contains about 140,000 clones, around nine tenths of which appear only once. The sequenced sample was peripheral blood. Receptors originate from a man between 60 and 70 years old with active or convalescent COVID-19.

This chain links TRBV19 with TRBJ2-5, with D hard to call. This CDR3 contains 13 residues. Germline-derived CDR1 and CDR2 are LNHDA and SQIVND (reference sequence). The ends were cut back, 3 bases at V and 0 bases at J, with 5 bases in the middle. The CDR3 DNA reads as TGTGCCAGTAGTATTGCAGACCAAGAGACCCAGTACTTC. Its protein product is CASSIADQETQYF.

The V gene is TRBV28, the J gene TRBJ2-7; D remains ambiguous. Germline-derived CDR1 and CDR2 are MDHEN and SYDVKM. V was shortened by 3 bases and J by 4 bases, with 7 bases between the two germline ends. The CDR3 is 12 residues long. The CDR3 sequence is CASSFSYYEQYF. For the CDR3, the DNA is TGTGCCAGCAGTTTTTCCTATTACGAGCAGTACTTC.

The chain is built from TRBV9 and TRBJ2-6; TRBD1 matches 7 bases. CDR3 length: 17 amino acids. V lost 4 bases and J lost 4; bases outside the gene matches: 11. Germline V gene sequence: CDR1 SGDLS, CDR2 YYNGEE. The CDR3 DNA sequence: TGTGCCAGCAGCCGCGACAACAACAGGGGAGGGGCCAACGTCCTGACTTTC. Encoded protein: CASSRDNNRGGANVLTF.

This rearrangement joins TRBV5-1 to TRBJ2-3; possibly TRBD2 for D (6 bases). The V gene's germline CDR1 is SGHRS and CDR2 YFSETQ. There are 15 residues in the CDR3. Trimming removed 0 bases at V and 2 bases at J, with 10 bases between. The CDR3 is CASSLGGIYTDTQYF. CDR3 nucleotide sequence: TGCGCCAGCAGCTTGGGCGGGATATACACAGATACGCAGTATTTT.

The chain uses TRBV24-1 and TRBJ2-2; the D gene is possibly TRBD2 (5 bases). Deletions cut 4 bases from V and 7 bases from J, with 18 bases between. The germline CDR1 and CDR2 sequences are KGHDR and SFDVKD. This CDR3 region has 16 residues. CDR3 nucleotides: TGTGCCACCAGTGACACGGGATTATTCGGAATCGGGGAGCTGTTTTTT. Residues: CATSDTGLFGIGELFF.

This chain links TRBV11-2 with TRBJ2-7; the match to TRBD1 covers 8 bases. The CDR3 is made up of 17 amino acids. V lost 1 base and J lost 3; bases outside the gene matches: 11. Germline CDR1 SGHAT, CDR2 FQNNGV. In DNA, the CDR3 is TGTGCCAGCAGCTTAGGGCTAGGGGCAGGGGGCGGCTACGAGCAGTACTTC. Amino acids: CASSLGLGAGGGYEQYF.

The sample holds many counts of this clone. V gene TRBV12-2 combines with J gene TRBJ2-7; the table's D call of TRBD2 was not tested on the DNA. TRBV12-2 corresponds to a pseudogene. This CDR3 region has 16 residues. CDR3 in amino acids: CASRSRLAGSSYEQYF. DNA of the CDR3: TGTGCAAGTCGCTCCCGACTAGCGGGTTCCTCCTACGAGCAGTACTTC.

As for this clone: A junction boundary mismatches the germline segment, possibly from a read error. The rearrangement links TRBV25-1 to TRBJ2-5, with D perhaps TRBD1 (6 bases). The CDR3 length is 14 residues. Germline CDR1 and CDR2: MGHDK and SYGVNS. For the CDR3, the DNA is TGTGCCAGCAAACCTGACAGGAAGCAAGAGGCCCAGTACTTC. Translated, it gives CASKPDRKQEAQYF.